A selection of T cell receptor beta chains follows, all from one sample in a study of vaccination and CD4 T cells after COVID-19. One entry per CDR3 protein results from TCRdb running MiXCR on the PCR reads. The sample includes more than 15,000 distinct CDR3 sequences, 42% of them seen just once. Which antigens these TCRs recognize remains unknown. Sample: CD4+ T cells from blood, cultured in vitro, taken before SARS-CoV-2 vaccination. The receptors come from a human donor who had recovered from COVID-19. CDR3s include the opening cysteine and the closing phenylalanine or tryptophan. D genes are given only for firm matches. Clone size, where shown, is once, few, many, or a class for clones that have expanded.

cdr3_nt cdr3_aa j_call v_call d_call clone_size
TGTGCCAGCTGCACGGGGACCGGGGGCAGGAGTTATAATTCACCCCTCCACTTT CASCTGTGGRSYNSPLHF TRBJ1-6 TRBV7-2 . .
TGTGCCACCAGCAGAGATACCAGGGGCGAGCAGTACTTC CATSRDTRGEQYF TRBJ2-7 TRBV15 . few
TGTGCCAGCAGCTTAAGGAGCGGGAGTATCCACGAGCAGTACTTC CASSLRSGSIHEQYF TRBJ2-7 TRBV7-2 TRBD2 .
TGTGCCAGTAGTGCCTTAATTCGGGCAGGTGGCTACACCTTC CASSALIRAGGYTF TRBJ1-2 TRBV19 . .
TGTGCCAGCGCGGGACAGGGAACCTATGGCTACACCTTC CASAGQGTYGYTF TRBJ1-2 TRBV6-1 TRBD1 .
TGTGCCAGCAGCCTCCTAGCGGGGGGGCCGATTGGCACAGATACGCAGTATTTT CASSLLAGGPIGTDTQYF TRBJ2-3 TRBV7-9 TRBD2 .
TGCGCCAGCAGCTCGGGACAGACCTATGGCTACACCTTC CASSSGQTYGYTF TRBJ1-2 TRBV5-1 TRBD1 few
TGCGCCAGCAGCCTGGCTCTTGACACCGGGGAGCTGTTTTTT CASSLALDTGELFF TRBJ2-2 TRBV5-1 . few
TGTGCCAGCAGTTACGGGGGTCGGGGGGACCAGCCCCAGCATTTT CASSYGGRGDQPQHF TRBJ1-5 TRBV6-5 . few
TGTGCTAGTGGTTTAACGACAGATACGCAGTATTTT CASGLTTDTQYF TRBJ2-3 TRBV12-5 . .
TGTGCCAGCAGTGAACTAGCGGGGACGGGCACCGGGGAGCTGTTTTTT CASSELAGTGTGELFF TRBJ2-2 TRBV6-4 TRBD2 .
TGCGCCAGCAGCTTGGAAGGGGGCTATGGCTACACCTTC CASSLEGGYGYTF TRBJ1-2 TRBV5-1 . .
TGTGCCAGCAGTTACGGCCTAGTGGGCGATGAGCAGTTCTTC CASSYGLVGDEQFF TRBJ2-1 TRBV6-5 . .
TGCGCCAGCAGCTTGGGCATCAATCAGCCCCAGCATTTT CASSLGINQPQHF TRBJ1-5 TRBV5-1 . .
TGTGCCTCCCAAGAGGCAAGGCGGAATGAAAAACTGTTTTTT CASQEARRNEKLFF TRBJ1-4 TRBV28 . .
TGTGCCAGCAGACCAGACCCGGATACGCAGTATTTT CASRPDPDTQYF TRBJ2-3 TRBV2 . few
TGTGCCAGCAGCCCAAAGGAGGCGGGGGGGGAGCAGTACTTC CASSPKEAGGEQYF TRBJ2-7 TRBV7-2 TRBD2 .
TGCAGTGCTAGAGAATTAAGTTCCTATCAGCCCCAGCATTTT CSARELSSYQPQHF TRBJ1-5 TRBV20-1 . medium-sized
TGTGCCAGCAGCCAAGAATCGGCTAGCGGGAGTCTGGAGACCCAGTACTTC CASSQESASGSLETQYF TRBJ2-5 TRBV4-2 TRBD2 .
TGTGCCACCAGCAGAGTTCCGGGTGAGCAGTTCTTC CATSRVPGEQFF TRBJ2-1 TRBV15 . few
TGTGCCATCAGGGAGAACACTGAAGCTTTCTTT CAIRENTEAFF TRBJ1-1 TRBV10-3 . .
TGCGCCAGCAGCTTGGTAGGGACGAACACTGAAGCTTTCTTT CASSLVGTNTEAFF TRBJ1-1 TRBV5-1 . once
TGTGCCAGCAGCCTACAGACAGGGCAAGAGACCCAGTACTTC CASSLQTGQETQYF TRBJ2-5 TRBV5-4 TRBD1 .
TGCAGTGCTGCAGGTCGAAGCCAAGAGACCCAGTACTTC CSAAGRSQETQYF TRBJ2-5 TRBV20-1 . few
TGTGCCAGCAGCTTAGATACCGCAGGGGCTTTCTTT CASSLDTAGAFF TRBJ1-1 TRBV11-3 . .
TGTGCCAGCAGTTTAGAGCGCGGGGGGGCCGGAGATACGCAGTATTTT CASSLERGGAGDTQYF TRBJ2-3 TRBV12-3/TRBV12-4 TRBD2 .
TGTGCCAGTAGTATAGGTAGGGGGAGAAGCAATCAGCCCCAGCATTTT CASSIGRGRSNQPQHF TRBJ1-5 TRBV19 . .